This paragraph reports one TCR beta chain. PCR involved 60 Vbeta and 13 Jbeta primers. TCRdb keeps only in-frame clones here, not all; method: immunoSEQ multiplex PCR. The sample's table shows 100,000 to 150,000 clones. Germline values: CDR1 SGHKS, CDR2 YYEKEE (reference sequence). The V gene lost 1 base and the J gene lost 3 bases, with 11 bases spanning the gap. This CDR3 spans 15 amino acids. This record comes from a study of cytomegalovirus exposure and HLA in healthy donors. This chain joins TRBV5-5 and TRBJ2-4; D ambiguous. The clonotype comes from a man in his late teens or twenties in good health and CMV-seronegative. Sequencing was carried out using PBMCs. The CDR3 is CASSLFVRVKNIQYF. Here the CDR3 DNA reads TGTGCCAGCAGCTTGTTCGTACGGGTCAAAAACATTCAGTACTTC.